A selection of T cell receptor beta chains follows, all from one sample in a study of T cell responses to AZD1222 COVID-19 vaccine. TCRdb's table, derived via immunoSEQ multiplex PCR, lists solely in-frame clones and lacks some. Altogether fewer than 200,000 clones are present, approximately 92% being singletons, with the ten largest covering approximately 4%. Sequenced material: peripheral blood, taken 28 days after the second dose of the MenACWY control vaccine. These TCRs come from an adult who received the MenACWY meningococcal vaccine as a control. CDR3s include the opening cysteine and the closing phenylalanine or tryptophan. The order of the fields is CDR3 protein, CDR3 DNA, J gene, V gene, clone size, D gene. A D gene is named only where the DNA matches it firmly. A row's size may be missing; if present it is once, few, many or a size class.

CDR3: CASSQAQQYNEQFF
DNA: TGTGCCAGCAGCCAAGCCCAGCAGTACAATGAGCAGTTCTTC
J: TRBJ2-1
V: TRBV3-1/TRBV3-2
size: once
D: -

CDR3: CASSEHRGDTGELFF
DNA: TGTGCCAGCAGTGAACACAGGGGGGACACCGGGGAGCTGTTTTTT
J: TRBJ2-2
V: TRBV2
size: -
D: TRBD1

CDR3: CASSIGGGYTEAFF
DNA: TGTGCCAGTAGTATCGGGGGGGGTTACACTGAAGCTTTCTTT
J: TRBJ1-1
V: TRBV19
size: -
D: -

CDR3: CASSYSRSEAFF
DNA: TGTGCCAGCAGTTACAGCCGGTCTGAAGCTTTCTTT
J: TRBJ1-1
V: TRBV28
size: -
D: -

CDR3: CASNRGPGQGNTGELFF
DNA: TGTGCCAGCAACAGGGGCCCGGGACAGGGGAACACCGGGGAGCTGTTTTTT
J: TRBJ2-2
V: TRBV9
size: -
D: TRBD1

CDR3: CASNKGGNSYEQYF
DNA: TGTGCCAGCAACAAAGGCGGGAACTCCTACGAGCAGTACTTC
J: TRBJ2-7
V: TRBV6-5
size: -
D: -

CDR3: CASSSFRAGDNSPLHF
DNA: TGTGCCAGCAGTTCTTTTCGGGCAGGGGATAATTCACCCCTCCACTTT
J: TRBJ1-6
V: TRBV28
size: -
D: -

CDR3: CASSLLTGQGTQYF
DNA: TGCGCCAGCAGCTTGTTGACAGGTCAAGGGACCCAGTACTTC
J: TRBJ2-5
V: TRBV5-1
size: -
D: -

CDR3: CASSPTGPIPNQPQHF
DNA: TGTGCCAGCTCACCCACAGGGCCCATCCCCAATCAGCCCCAGCATTTT
J: TRBJ1-5
V: TRBV18
size: once
D: -

CDR3: CASSLTWDGYQPQHF
DNA: TGTGCCAGCAGCTTGACCTGGGACGGCTATCAGCCCCAGCATTTT
J: TRBJ1-5
V: TRBV7-2
size: -
D: -

CDR3: CASSLGSAREAYEQYF
DNA: TGCGCCAGCAGCTTAGGCTCTGCGCGGGAGGCGTACGAGCAGTACTTC
J: TRBJ2-7
V: TRBV5-1
size: -
D: TRBD2

CDR3: CASSVARSPDTQYF
DNA: TGTGCCAGCAGCGTAGCTAGGAGTCCAGATACGCAGTATTTT
J: TRBJ2-3
V: TRBV9
size: -
D: -

CDR3: CSVEGSMNTEAFF
DNA: TGCAGCGTTGAAGGTAGTATGAACACTGAAGCTTTCTTT
J: TRBJ1-1
V: TRBV29-1
size: -
D: -

CDR3: CASNWQGVGYTF
DNA: TGTGCCAGCAATTGGCAGGGCGTGGGCTACACCTTC
J: TRBJ1-2
V: TRBV5-6
size: -
D: -

CDR3: CASRKQGAETQYF
DNA: TGTGCCAGTAGAAAACAGGGGGCCGAGACCCAGTACTTC
J: TRBJ2-5
V: TRBV19
size: -
D: TRBD1

CDR3: CATSRDRSTGELFF
DNA: TGTGCCACCAGCCGGGACAGGAGCACCGGGGAGCTGTTTTTT
J: TRBJ2-2
V: TRBV7-7
size: once
D: TRBD1

CDR3: CASSPWAVTNEKLFF
DNA: TGTGCCAGTAGTCCGTGGGCTGTTACTAATGAAAAACTGTTTTTT
J: TRBJ1-4
V: TRBV19
size: -
D: -

CDR3: CASSPTRGLAGDYEQYF
DNA: TGTGCCAGCAGCCCTACCAGGGGACTAGCGGGAGACTACGAGCAGTACTTC
J: TRBJ2-7
V: TRBV27
size: once
D: TRBD2

CDR3: CASSMGTLLSGNTIYF
DNA: TGTGCCAGTAGTATGGGGACACTACTCTCTGGAAACACCATATATTTT
J: TRBJ1-3
V: TRBV19
size: -
D: -

CDR3: CASSLDQPGQGRTGELFF
DNA: TGTGCCAGCAGCTTGGACCAACCGGGACAGGGTAGAACCGGGGAGCTGTTTTTT
J: TRBJ2-2
V: TRBV7-9
size: -
D: TRBD1

CDR3: CASTSLPNMNTEAFF
DNA: TGTGCCAGTACCTCACTACCCAATATGAACACTGAAGCTTTCTTT
J: TRBJ1-1
V: TRBV19
size: -
D: -

CDR3: CAWSIGGNIYF
DNA: TGTGCCTGGAGTATAGGGGGAAACATATATTTT
J: TRBJ1-3
V: TRBV30
size: -
D: -

CDR3: CSVGQSLGTEAFF
DNA: TGCAGCGTTGGACAGTCTCTGGGCACTGAAGCTTTCTTT
J: TRBJ1-1
V: TRBV29-1
size: -
D: -

CDR3: CASSAGQGAIDTIYF
DNA: TGTGCCAGCAGCGCTGGGCAGGGGGCTATAGACACCATATATTTT
J: TRBJ1-3
V: TRBV6-5
size: -
D: TRBD1

CDR3: CASLGQGGSQYF
DNA: TGTGCCAGCCTTGGACAGGGAGGGTCCCAGTACTTC
J: TRBJ2-5
V: TRBV27
size: -
D: -

CDR3: CASSTPSGRAFEQFF
DNA: TGTGCCAGCAGCACTCCTAGCGGGAGGGCCTTTGAGCAGTTCTTC
J: TRBJ2-1
V: TRBV7-6
size: once
D: TRBD2

CDR3: CASSLASGHEQFF
DNA: TGCGCCAGCAGCTTGGCCTCGGGCCATGAGCAGTTCTTC
J: TRBJ2-1
V: TRBV5-1
size: -
D: -

CDR3: CASSLSGGPHEQYF
DNA: TGTGCCAGCAGCTTATCGGGAGGGCCCCACGAGCAGTACTTC
J: TRBJ2-7
V: TRBV7-6
size: -
D: TRBD2

CDR3: CASSPRGREINEKLFF
DNA: TGTGCCAGCAGCCCACGAGGGCGAGAAATTAATGAAAAACTGTTTTTT
J: TRBJ1-4
V: TRBV9
size: -
D: -

CDR3: CASSLEQLADTQYF
DNA: TGTGCCAGCAGCTTAGAACAGTTAGCAGATACGCAGTATTTT
J: TRBJ2-3
V: TRBV7-9
size: -
D: -

CDR3: CASSLWGGSNQPQHF
DNA: TGTGCCAGCAGCTTATGGGGGGGAAGCAATCAGCCCCAGCATTTT
J: TRBJ1-5
V: TRBV7-2
size: few
D: -

CDR3: CASSLLDYGGSGEQYF
DNA: TGCGCCAGCAGCTTGCTGGACTATGGGGGCTCGGGGGAGCAGTACTTC
J: TRBJ2-7
V: TRBV5-1
size: -
D: -

CDR3: CATLTGRDEQYF
DNA: TGTGCCACCCTGACAGGGAGGGACGAGCAGTACTTC
J: TRBJ2-7
V: TRBV10-3
size: -
D: -

CDR3: CASSPGTSYEQYF
DNA: TGTGCCAGCAGTCCCGGGACTAGCTACGAGCAGTACTTC
J: TRBJ2-7
V: TRBV9
size: -
D: TRBD2

CDR3: CASSLDDLTSDTQYF
DNA: TGCGCCAGCAGCTTGGATGACCTAACATCTGATACGCAGTATTTT
J: TRBJ2-3
V: TRBV5-1
size: once
D: -

CDR3: CASSQDYGNQPQHF
DNA: TGTGCCAGCAGCCAAGATTATGGCAATCAGCCCCAGCATTTT
J: TRBJ1-5
V: TRBV3-1/TRBV3-2
size: -
D: -

CDR3: CASTPRGQLNTEAFF
DNA: TGTGCCAGCACCCCAAGGGGACAGCTGAACACTGAAGCTTTCTTT
J: TRBJ1-1
V: TRBV9
size: few
D: TRBD1

CDR3: CASSSGQGVGEQYF
DNA: TGCGCCAGCAGCTCTGGACAGGGCGTGGGCGAGCAGTACTTC
J: TRBJ2-7
V: TRBV5-1
size: -
D: TRBD1

CDR3: CASSGLLGTGSGNTIYF
DNA: TGTGCCAGCAGTGGACTCTTGGGGACAGGCTCTGGAAACACCATATATTTT
J: TRBJ1-3
V: TRBV6-1
size: -
D: TRBD1

CDR3: CASYPGYPISTDTQYF
DNA: TGTGCCAGCTACCCAGGCTACCCGATTTCCACAGATACGCAGTATTTT
J: TRBJ2-3
V: TRBV2
size: -
D: -

CDR3: CAVPPGQTYEQYF
DNA: TGTGCCGTCCCTCCGGGACAGACGTACGAGCAGTACTTC
J: TRBJ2-7
V: TRBV6-5
size: -
D: TRBD1

CDR3: CASSSDMNTEAFF
DNA: TGTGCCAGCAGCTCAGATATGAACACTGAAGCTTTCTTT
J: TRBJ1-1
V: TRBV5-6
size: few
D: -